One and the same sample provided the 18 T cell receptor beta chains below, sequenced in a study of cytomegalovirus exposure and HLA in healthy donors (dated by TCRdb to about 2017). Receptor amplification or capture employed the immunoSEQ multiplex PCR assay. For the multiplex PCR, a mixture combining 60 forward primers for TCR Vbeta segments and 13 reverse primers for TCR Jbeta segments was used. TCRdb carries this immuneACCESS record with in-frame sequences only. Its versions omit some clonotypes, under half of them owing to an unresolved V gene in the studies checked, with the rest unexplained. The sample records some 200,000 clones, roughly four fifths of which are singletons. The top ten constitute 1.4% of the sample. Sample: PBMCs. These TCRs come from a girl aged 10-17 years in good health and CMV-seronegative.

This clone was observed a handful of times. V is TRBV5-4 and J is TRBJ2-1; TRBD1 aligns across 9 bases. The ends lost 3 bases at V and 9 bases at J; junction bases unmatched: 10. CDR3 length: 15 residues. The germline V gene has CDR1 SGHNT and CDR2 YYREEE (reference sequence). The CDR3 DNA is TGTGCCAGCAGCTCGGACCGTGACAGGGGGATTGAGCAGTTCTTC. Residues: CASSSDRDRGIEQFF.

The rearrangement uses TRBV18 and TRBJ2-3; a possible D gene is TRBD1 (6 bases). Germline CDR1 reads KGHSH; CDR2 reads LQKENI. Trimming pared 3 bases from V and 5 bases from J, leaving 12 bases between. CDR3 length: 14 residues. The CDR3 DNA reads as TGTGCCAGCTCACCCAATCCGGGACAAGATACGCAGTATTTT. It encodes CASSPNPGQDTQYF.

The chain couples TRBV5-5 to TRBJ1-2; D unresolved. Germline values: CDR1 SGHKS, CDR2 YYEKEE (reference sequence). V was shortened by 3 bases and J by 5 bases, with 5 bases between the two germline ends. This CDR3 has 11 amino acids. CDR3 nucleotides: TGTGCCAGCAGCTCAGGTTATGGCTACACCTTC. Its translation: CASSSGYGYTF.

The gene calls are TRBV14 and TRBJ2-7, with D perhaps TRBD1 (5 bases). This CDR3 spans 14 amino acids. V lost 0 bases and J lost 3, with 9 bases in between. Germline CDR1 SGHDN, CDR2 FVKESK. CDR3 residues: CASSQEGEIYEQYF. CDR3 DNA: TGTGCCAGCAGCCAAGAAGGGGAAATCTACGAGCAGTACTTC.

This chain connects TRBV18 to TRBJ2-1; D gene unclear. This CDR3 contains 12 residues. Germline V gene sequence: CDR1 KGHSH, CDR2 LQKENI. V was cut by 6 bases and J by 6 bases, with 9 bases left in between. For the CDR3, the DNA is TGTGCCAGCTCCCCCAATTTCAATGAGCAGTTCTTC. Its translation is CASSPNFNEQFF.

V gene TRBV5-1 combines with J gene TRBJ2-3; TRBD1 matches 7 bases. The CDR3 loop spans 12 amino acids. The V gene's germline CDR1 is SGHRS and CDR2 YFSETQ. V trimming: 4 bases; J trimming: 4 bases; junction bases outside the gene matches: 0. CDR3 sequence: CASSQGADTQYF. For the CDR3, the DNA is TGCGCCAGCAGCCAGGGGGCAGATACGCAGTATTTT.

This clone turned up a few times. CDR3 sequence: CASSLLRGGRQPQHF. CDR3 coding DNA: TGTGCCAGCAGTTTATTGCGGGGAGGTAGGCAGCCCCAGCATTTT. The V gene is TRBV28, the J gene TRBJ1-5, with D unclear. Germline CDR1 is MDHEN and CDR2 is SYDVKM. With 1 base removed from V and 7 bases from J, the gap between germline ends came to 14 bases. The CDR3 length is 15 residues.

The chain joins TRBV5-4 to TRBJ1-1, with D maybe TRBD1 (5 bases). The germline V gene encodes CDR1 SGHNT and CDR2 YYREEE (reference sequence). The CDR3 is 14 amino acids. The V gene lost 3 bases and the J gene lost 1 base, with 10 bases spanning the gap. CDR3 residues: CASSWTDRNTEAFF. DNA for the CDR3: TGTGCCAGCAGCTGGACCGACAGGAACACTGAAGCTTTCTTT.

Points on this clone: A junction boundary mismatches the germline segment, possibly from a read error. Distinct nucleotide sequences in the sample also encode this CDR3. V gene TRBV29-1 combines with J gene TRBJ2-3; 9 bases are a match to TRBD2. The germline V gene has CDR1 SQVTM and CDR2 ANQGSEA. The CDR3 length is 17 residues. CDR3 protein: CSVEDYGGLAGTGVLHF. The CDR3 nucleotides are TGCAGCGTTGAAGATTATGGGGGGCTAGCGGGAACGGGAGTTTTACATTTT.

The CDR3 spells CASSARKQGFYEQYF. For the CDR3, the DNA is TGTGCCAGCAGCGCCCGAAAGCAGGGGTTTTACGAGCAGTACTTC. The V call is TRBV7-2, the J call TRBJ2-7, with D maybe TRBD1 (6 bases). From germline, CDR1 is SGHTA and CDR2 FQGNSA. The length of the CDR3 is 15 residues. The V gene lost 5 bases and the J gene lost 4 bases, with 18 bases spanning the gap.

By sample fraction, this clone is medium-sized. This chain uses TRBV4-3 with TRBJ1-4; the match to TRBD1 covers 7 bases. The CDR3 spans 14 residues. Per germline, CDR1 LGHNA and CDR2 YSLEER. With 6 bases clipped from V and 5 bases from J, the junction kept 6 bases outside the gene matches. The CDR3 bases are TGCGCCAGCAGTACGGGACAGTGGAATGAAAAACTGTTTTTT. It specifies CASSTGQWNEKLFF.

This chain uses TRBV5-1 with TRBJ2-1, with TRBD2 identical over 9 bases. Trimming cost V 0 bases and J 7 bases; bases outside gene matches: 8. CDR1 is SGHRS and CDR2 is YFSETQ in the germline V gene. The CDR3 totals 16 residues. CDR3 protein: CASSLVLAGGRNEQFF. CDR3 nucleotides: TGCGCCAGCAGCTTGGTTCTGGCGGGGGGGCGAAATGAGCAGTTCTTC.

The CDR3 loop reads CASGAYRYEQYF. The CDR3 DNA is TGTGCCAGCGGAGCATACCGCTACGAGCAGTACTTC. The chain is built from TRBV28 and TRBJ2-7; D gene ambiguous. The V gene lost 8 bases and the J gene lost 3 bases, with 11 bases spanning the gap. The germline V gene has CDR1 MDHEN and CDR2 SYDVKM. The length of the CDR3 is 12 residues.

The V call is TRBV4-1, the J call TRBJ1-4, with D unclear. Per the germline V gene, CDR1 is MGHRA and CDR2 is YSYEKL. CDR3 length equals 14 residues. With 1 base removed from V and 5 bases from J, the gap between germline ends came to 8 bases. The DNA for the CDR3 is TGCGCCAGCAGCCAAGGCCAACTCAATGAAAAACTGTTTTTT. Protein: CASSQGQLNEKLFF.

This chain connects TRBV10-3 to TRBJ1-1; D call uncertain. The CDR3 covers 14 residues. Germline CDR1 reads ENHRY; CDR2 reads SYGVKD. The germline V and J ends were trimmed by 5 bases and 0 bases, with 10 bases remaining between them. The CDR3 loop is CAISRESMNTEAFF. The DNA of the CDR3 is TGTGCCATCAGTCGGGAATCCATGAACACTGAAGCTTTCTTT.

V gene TRBV18 combines with J gene TRBJ2-5, with 7 nucleotides matching TRBD1. The CDR3 is made up of 14 amino acids. Germline CDR1 is KGHSH and CDR2 is LQKENI. With V trimmed by 1 base and J by 3 bases, 2 bases remained unmatched. The CDR3 DNA reads as TGTGCCAGCTCACCACGAACAGGGGAAGAGACCCAGTACTTC. Residues: CASSPRTGEETQYF.

The chain employs TRBV9 and TRBJ2-3; 9 bases are a match to TRBD2. Germline V lookup: CDR1 SGDLS, CDR2 YYNGEE. Trimming took 0 bases from V and 4 from J; bases not matched to a gene: 9. The CDR3 is 17 residues long. CDR3 bases: TGTGCCAGCAGCGTAGGGAATGGCGGGGGGGCGGCAGATACGCAGTATTTT. Residues: CASSVGNGGGAADTQYF.

The chain recombines TRBV6-1 with TRBJ1-2, with TRBD1 matching 9 bases. The CDR3 is made up of 15 amino acids. The J segment lost 0 bases and the V segment lost 7 bases, leaving 6 bases of the junction unmatched. Germline V CDR1 and CDR2: MNHNS, SASEGT. The CDR3 loop reads CASTTGTGTNYGYTF. Written as DNA, the CDR3 is TGTGCCAGCACCACCGGGACAGGGACTAACTATGGCTACACCTTC.